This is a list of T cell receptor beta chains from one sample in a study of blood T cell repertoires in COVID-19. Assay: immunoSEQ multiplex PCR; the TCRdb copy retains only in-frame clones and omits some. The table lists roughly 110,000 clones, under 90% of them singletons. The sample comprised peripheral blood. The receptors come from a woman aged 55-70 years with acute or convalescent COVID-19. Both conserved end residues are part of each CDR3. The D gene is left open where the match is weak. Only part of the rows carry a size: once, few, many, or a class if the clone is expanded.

DNA: TGTGCCAGCAGCTTTAGGACAGCCAATGAGCAGTTCTTC; CDR3: CASSFRTANEQFF; J: TRBJ2-1; size: -; D: -; V: TRBV11-3
DNA: TGTGCCAGAAGTTCCCTTGACAGGTCCTGGGGAAATCAGCCCCAGCATTTT; CDR3: CARSSLDRSWGNQPQHF; J: TRBJ1-5; size: -; D: -; V: TRBV5-3
DNA: TGCGCCAGCAGCTTGCTGGGGACAGGGGGCATCGACTATGGCTACACCTTC; CDR3: CASSLLGTGGIDYGYTF; J: TRBJ1-2; size: once; D: TRBD1; V: TRBV5-1
DNA: TGTGCCAGCAGCTTAGCCCCGACAGGGTATGGCTACACCTTC; CDR3: CASSLAPTGYGYTF; J: TRBJ1-2; size: once; D: TRBD1; V: TRBV7-2
DNA: TGTGCCAGCAGCTTAGATGGCAGGGCGTCCGATTCACCCCTCCACTTT; CDR3: CASSLDGRASDSPLHF; J: TRBJ1-6; size: -; D: -; V: TRBV13
DNA: TGTGCCAGCAGTACTCAGGGTCGGGACGAGCAGTACTTC; CDR3: CASSTQGRDEQYF; J: TRBJ2-7; size: -; D: -; V: TRBV25-1
DNA: TGTGCCAGCAGTCAAGGGACATATGGCTACACCTTC; CDR3: CASSQGTYGYTF; J: TRBJ1-2; size: once; D: -; V: TRBV12-3/TRBV12-4
DNA: TGTGCCAGCAGCAGTAGGACAGCCCTCGAGTTCAACACCATATATTTT; CDR3: CASSSRTALEFNTIYF; J: TRBJ1-3; size: -; D: -; V: TRBV9
DNA: TGTGCCAGCTCCCCGACAGGGGGCGAGGGTCAGCCCCAGCATTTT; CDR3: CASSPTGGEGQPQHF; J: TRBJ1-5; size: -; D: TRBD1; V: TRBV18
DNA: TGTGCCAGCAGAGGGGTGAACACTGAAGCTTTCTTT; CDR3: CASRGVNTEAFF; J: TRBJ1-1; size: -; D: -; V: TRBV6-5